The clone carrying this T cell receptor (beta chain) was detected only a few times. The record originates from a study of T cells in Graves' hyperthyroidism and ophthalmopathy. Researchers took RNA transcripts and amplified the TCR beta CDR3 regions from them. The HTBI primer set was used in a first-round RT-PCR of the TCR CDR3. TCRdb re-derived calls from the multiplex PCR reads in MiXCR, one entry per CDR3 protein. The table records approximately 370,000 distinct CDR3 sequences, about a sixth of them present only once. V was shortened by 6 bases and J by 6 bases, with 12 bases between the two germline ends. Germline V gene sequence: CDR1 MDHEN, CDR2 SYDVKM. There are 12 residues in the CDR3.

Sequenced material: blood. This clonotype was sampled from a young woman with Graves' hyperthyroidism that later progressed to Graves' ophthalmopathy. V is TRBV28 and J is TRBJ2-7; D possibly corresponds to TRBD1 (7 bases). CDR3 nucleotide sequence: TGTGCCAGCAGGTCAGGGGGAGGCGAGCAGTACTTC. This sequence encodes CASRSGGGEQYF.